The present entry profiles one T cell receptor beta chain with its context. What it binds is not known. PCR amplification relied on 60 Vbeta primers (plus 13 Jbeta primers). This table comes from immunoSEQ multiplex PCR, and its TCRdb copy is limited to in-frame clones, with some not included. Here the sample spans about 160,000 clones, roughly three quarters being singletons. Trimming left V 3 bases short and J 0 bases short, with 12 bases between. Germline CDR1 SGHVS, CDR2 FNYEAQ. CDR3 length equals 15 residues. These data come from a study of cytomegalovirus exposure and HLA in healthy donors. At the level of the study: Most donors, about 82% of 398 genotyped, fell in the Caucasian-associated ancestry cluster.

Study results and limitations: Later examination showed HLA-associated TCR beta chains had greater clonal expansion than equally common others.

This chain uses TRBV7-6 with TRBJ2-7, with D possibly TRBD1 on 5 matching bases. This TCR was recovered from a man in his 60s in good health and CMV-seronegative. The specimen sequenced was PBMCs. CDR3 residues: CASSLTEASSYEQYF. DNA of the CDR3: TGTGCCAGCAGCTTGACAGAGGCCAGCTCCTACGAGCAGTACTTC.